The rows below give T cell receptor beta chains drawn from one sample of a study of T-cell reconstitution after alpha-beta-depleted transplantation in children. A single record per CDR3 protein comes from TCRdb applying MiXCR to the PCR reads. The sample yields hundreds of thousands of distinct CDR3 sequences, under 20% seen once. The sequencing used PBMCs, mostly from graft donor cells, collected 360 days after TCRalphabeta/CD19-depleted stem cell transplant. These receptors were obtained from a male patient under 18 who had a stem cell transplant for acute lymphoblastic leukemia, so the T cells may come from the graft donor. The CDR3 runs from the conserved cysteine through the conserved F or W. D genes are given only for firm matches. Clone size, where shown, is once, few, many, or a class for clones that have expanded.

TRBV11-2	many	-	TRBJ2-1	TGTGCCAGCAGCACGTCCCGTCATCTGGATGAGCAGTTCTTC	CASSTSRHLDEQFF
TRBV6-5	-	-	TRBJ2-7	TGTGCCAGCAGTTACGGCAGGGAAGTCTACGAGCAGTACTTC	CASSYGREVYEQYF
TRBV5-1	-	TRBD2	TRBJ2-5	TGCGCCAGCAGCGGTATCGGGGGGATACAAGAGACCCAGTACTTC	CASSGIGGIQETQYF
TRBV12-3/TRBV12-4	-	-	TRBJ2-7	TGTGCCAGCACCATCGGGCAGGGCGACTACGAGCAGTACTTC	CASTIGQGDYEQYF
TRBV5-1	-	TRBD2	TRBJ2-5	TGCGCCAGCAGCCCGGGGACTAGAAAAGAGACCCAGTACTTC	CASSPGTRKETQYF
TRBV2	few	-	TRBJ1-5	TGTGCCAGCAGTGTGGCACGGTATAGCAATCAGCCCCAGCATTTT	CASSVARYSNQPQHF
TRBV7-2	few	-	TRBJ2-2	TGTGCCAGCAGCCCCATTCTCGGGGAGCTGTTTTTT	CASSPILGELFF
TRBV5-1	few	TRBD1	TRBJ1-1	TGCGCCAGCAGCTTGGCCAGGGGGGAGAGGAACACTGAAGCTTTCTTT	CASSLARGERNTEAFF
TRBV5-5	few	-	TRBJ1-4	TGTGCCAGCAGCTTGGGCTTTGAAAAACTGTTTTTT	CASSLGFEKLFF
TRBV29-1	many	-	TRBJ2-3	TGCAGCGTTGGGGTGAGCACAGATACGCAGTATTTT	CSVGVSTDTQYF
TRBV2	many	TRBD2	TRBJ2-7	TGTGCCAGCAGGACCCCACTAGCGGGAGGACTAGAGGGATACTTC	CASRTPLAGGLEGYF
TRBV28	few	-	TRBJ1-1	TGTGCCAGCAGTTACACCATGCAGGTCATGAACACTGAAGCTTTCTTT	CASSYTMQVMNTEAFF
TRBV20-1	many	TRBD2	TRBJ2-7	TGCAGTGCTAGTAAGCTAGCGGATCACGAGCAGTACTTC	CSASKLADHEQYF
TRBV3-1	many	-	TRBJ2-1	TGTGCCAGCAGCCTTCTCGAGGGCTCAAAGCAGTTCTTC	CASSLLEGSKQFF
TRBV21-1	-	-	TRBJ2-7	TGTGCCAGCAGACAAGAGACAGGGGCTTACTCCTACGAGCAGTACTTC	CASRQETGAYSYEQYF
TRBV11-2	few	TRBD2	TRBJ2-2	TGTGCCAGCAGGAGGGCCCCTAGCGGGAGTCTGAGTACCGGGGAGCTGTTTTTT	CASRRAPSGSLSTGELFF
TRBV4-2	many	-	TRBJ2-2	TGTGCCAGCAGCCAAGATAAGGGGTTAATGTTAGCCGGGGAGCTGTTTTTT	CASSQDKGLMLAGELFF
TRBV5-1	-	-	TRBJ2-7	TGCGCCAGCAGCTTGGAAGGCCCCCTACGCTCCTACGAGCAGTACTTC	CASSLEGPLRSYEQYF
TRBV4-1	-	TRBD1	TRBJ2-1	TGCGCCAGCAGCCCAGGGGGAGCGGCTACCTACAATGAGCAGTTCTTC	CASSPGGAATYNEQFF
TRBV12-3/TRBV12-4	few	TRBD1	TRBJ1-5	TGTGCCAGCAGCCGACAGGGAGGGCATCAGCCCCAGCATTTT	CASSRQGGHQPQHF
TRBV4-1	-	-	TRBJ2-1	TGCGCCAGCAGCCAAGATTCGACAAGCGGAACCCTTACACAAAATGAGCAGTTCTTC	CASSQDSTSGTLTQNEQFF
TRBV20-1	few	TRBD2	TRBJ2-1	TGCAGTGCCTGGGGACTAGCGGTAAACAATGAGCAGTTCTTC	CSAWGLAVNNEQFF
TRBV6-5	-	TRBD2	TRBJ2-7	TGTGCCAGCAGTTACAGCGGGGGGGACTACGAGCAGTACTTC	CASSYSGGDYEQYF
TRBV5-1	-	TRBD1	TRBJ1-1	TGCGCCAGCAGGGAGACCTACAGGGGCACTGAAGCTTTCTTT	CASRETYRGTEAFF
TRBV7-2	-	-	TRBJ2-7	TGTGCCAGCAGCCTGACCTGGGAGCAGTACTTC	CASSLTWEQYF
TRBV19	-	TRBD1	TRBJ2-7	TGTGCCAGTAGTATAGCCCCCGGGACAGCCTACGAGCAGTACTTC	CASSIAPGTAYEQYF
TRBV13	many	-	TRBJ2-1	TGTGCCAGCAGCTTAGCAGGAACCAACAATGAGCAGTTCTTC	CASSLAGTNNEQFF
TRBV12-3/TRBV12-4	many	-	TRBJ2-5	TGTGCCAGCAGTTTCGGACTCGCTGAGACCCAGTACTTC	CASSFGLAETQYF
TRBV3-1	-	-	TRBJ1-5	TGTGCCATCAGTTTAAGAATTGTTAGCGATCAGCCCCAGCATTTT	CAISLRIVSDQPQHF
TRBV11-2	-	-	TRBJ1-2	TGTGCCAGCAGCGCGGTCGAGGATACTAACTATGGCTACACCTTC	CASSAVEDTNYGYTF
TRBV2	-	-	TRBJ2-5	TGTGCCAGCATGTTGCAGACCCAGTACTTC	CASMLQTQYF
TRBV4-1	few	-	TRBJ1-1	TGCGCCAGCAGCCAAGTCAATATGAGGGATCGTGCTTTCTTT	CASSQVNMRDRAFF
TRBV12-3/TRBV12-4	many	-	TRBJ1-6	TGTGCCAGCAGTTTATGGGGGAGCTCCTATAATTCACCCCTCCACTTT	CASSLWGSSYNSPLHF
TRBV24-1	many	-	TRBJ2-2	TGTGCCACCAGTGATCTTGCGAGGGGACAACATAACACCGGGGAGCTGTTTTTT	CATSDLARGQHNTGELFF
TRBV6-1	few	-	TRBJ2-1	TGTGCCAGCAGGACCGTAAGCCGCGACAATGAGCAGTTCTTC	CASRTVSRDNEQFF
TRBV9	-	-	TRBJ2-5	TGTGCCAGCAGCGTAGTTGCTTCAGCGTACCAAGAGACCCAGTACTTC	CASSVVASAYQETQYF
TRBV12-3/TRBV12-4	-	-	TRBJ1-1	TGTGCCAGCAGCTGGGCAAATCAAGGGTGGGGAACTGAAGCTTTCTTT	CASSWANQGWGTEAFF
TRBV29-1	many	TRBD2	TRBJ2-7	TGCAGCGTTGAAGTAGGAAGCGGGATTGCGAACTACGAGCAGTACTTC	CSVEVGSGIANYEQYF
TRBV20-1	few	-	TRBJ1-3	TGCAGTGCTAGCACTCGGGGAAACACCATATATTTT	CSASTRGNTIYF
TRBV20-1	many	-	TRBJ2-2	TGCAGTGCTAGCGGGAACACCGGGGAGCTGTTTTTT	CSASGNTGELFF
TRBV10-1	-	-	TRBJ2-5	TGCGCCAGCAGTGTGGAAACCAGAGGAGAGACCCAGTACTTC	CASSVETRGETQYF
TRBV11-2	-	-	TRBJ2-1	TGTGCCAGCAACCCTGGGGGCGGGAGCACCTACAATGAGCAGTTCTTC	CASNPGGGSTYNEQFF
TRBV6-6	few	TRBD2	TRBJ2-4	TGTGCCAGCAGTTACCTAGCGGGAGCCGGGGCATTC	CASSYLAGAGAF
TRBV5-6	few	TRBD2	TRBJ2-7	TGTGCCAGCAGTCGGGAGACTAGCGGGGCCTACGAGCAGTACTTC	CASSRETSGAYEQYF
TRBV14	few	-	TRBJ2-1	TGTGCCAGCAGCCCGCGGATGAGCTCCTACAATGAGCAGTTCTTC	CASSPRMSSYNEQFF
TRBV29-1	-	-	TRBJ2-3	TGCAGCGTGCTAAGGCTCAAGGGGAAATTCACAGATACGCAGTATTTT	CSVLRLKGKFTDTQYF
TRBV27	once	-	TRBJ2-7	TGTGCCAGCAGTCCCCGGAGGCCCTACGAGCAGTACTTC	CASSPRRPYEQYF
TRBV5-6	-	-	TRBJ2-4	TGTGCCAGCAGCTCGCCTTCAAAGGCCAAAAACATTCAGTACTTC	CASSSPSKAKNIQYF
TRBV4-1	many	-	TRBJ2-6	TGCGCCAGCAGCCAAGTCTTGGGACGCTCTGGGGCCAACGTCCTGACTTTC	CASSQVLGRSGANVLTF
TRBV20-1	few	TRBD2	TRBJ2-1	TGCAGTGCTAGGCGGGGGTCCTACAATGAGCAGTTCTTC	CSARRGSYNEQFF
TRBV5-6	-	-	TRBJ2-1	TGTGCCAGCAGCTTGGAAGGACAAGGGTACCTTAATGAGCAGTTCTTC	CASSLEGQGYLNEQFF
TRBV28	-	-	TRBJ1-2	TGTGCCAGCCGGGACATGAACTATGGCTATACCTTC	CASRDMNYGYTF
TRBV5-1	-	TRBD1	TRBJ1-2	TGCGCCAGCAGCAGGGGGCCAGGAGGCTATGGCTACACCTTC	CASSRGPGGYGYTF
TRBV4-2	many	-	TRBJ2-7	TGTGCCAGCAGCCAAGAGGACTCTTACGAGCAGTACTTC	CASSQEDSYEQYF
TRBV20-1	-	-	TRBJ1-6	TGCAGTGCTAGAGTGGGGGTTTATAATTCACCCCTCCACTTT	CSARVGVYNSPLHF
TRBV29-1	few	-	TRBJ2-5	TGCAGCGCCCAGACTGTGGGGTGGGAGACCCAGTACTTC	CSAQTVGWETQYF
TRBV5-1	few	-	TRBJ2-6	TGCGCCAGCAGCTTAATACACCACTCTGGGGCCAACGTCCTGACTTTC	CASSLIHHSGANVLTF
TRBV9	-	-	TRBJ2-1	TGTGCCAGCTCCTTTAGTTCGGCCTCCTACAATGAGCAGTTCTTC	CASSFSSASYNEQFF